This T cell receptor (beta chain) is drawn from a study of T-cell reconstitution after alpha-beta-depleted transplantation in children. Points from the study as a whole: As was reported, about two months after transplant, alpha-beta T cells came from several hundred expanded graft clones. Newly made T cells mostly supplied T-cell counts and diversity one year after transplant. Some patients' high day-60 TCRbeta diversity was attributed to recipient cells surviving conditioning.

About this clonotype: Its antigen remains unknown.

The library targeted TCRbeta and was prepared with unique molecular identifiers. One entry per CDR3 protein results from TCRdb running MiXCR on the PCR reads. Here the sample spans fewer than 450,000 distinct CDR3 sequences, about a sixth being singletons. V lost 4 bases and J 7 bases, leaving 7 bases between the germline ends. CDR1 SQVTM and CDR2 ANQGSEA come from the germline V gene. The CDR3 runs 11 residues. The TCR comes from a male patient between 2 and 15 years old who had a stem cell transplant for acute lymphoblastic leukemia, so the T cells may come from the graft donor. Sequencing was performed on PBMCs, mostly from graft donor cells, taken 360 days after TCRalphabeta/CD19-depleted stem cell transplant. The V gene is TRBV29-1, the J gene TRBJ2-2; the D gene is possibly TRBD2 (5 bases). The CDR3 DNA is TGCAGCGTTGGAGGGTACGGGGAGCTGTTTTTT. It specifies CSVGGYGELFF.